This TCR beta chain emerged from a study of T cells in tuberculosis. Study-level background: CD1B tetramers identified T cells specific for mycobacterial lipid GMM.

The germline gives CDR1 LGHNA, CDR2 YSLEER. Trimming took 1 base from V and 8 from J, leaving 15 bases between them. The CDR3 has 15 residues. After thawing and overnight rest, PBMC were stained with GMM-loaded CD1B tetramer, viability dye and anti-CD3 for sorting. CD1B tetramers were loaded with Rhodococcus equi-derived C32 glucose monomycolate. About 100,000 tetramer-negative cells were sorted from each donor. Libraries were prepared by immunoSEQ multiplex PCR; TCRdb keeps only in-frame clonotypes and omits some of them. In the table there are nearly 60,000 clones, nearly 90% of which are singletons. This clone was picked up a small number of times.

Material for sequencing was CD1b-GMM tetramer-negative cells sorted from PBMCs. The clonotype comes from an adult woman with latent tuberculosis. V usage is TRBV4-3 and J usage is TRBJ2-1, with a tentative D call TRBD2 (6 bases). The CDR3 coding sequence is TGCGCCAGCAGCCAAGCGGCCCGACCGGGAGATGAGCAGTTCTTC. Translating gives CASSQAARPGDEQFF.